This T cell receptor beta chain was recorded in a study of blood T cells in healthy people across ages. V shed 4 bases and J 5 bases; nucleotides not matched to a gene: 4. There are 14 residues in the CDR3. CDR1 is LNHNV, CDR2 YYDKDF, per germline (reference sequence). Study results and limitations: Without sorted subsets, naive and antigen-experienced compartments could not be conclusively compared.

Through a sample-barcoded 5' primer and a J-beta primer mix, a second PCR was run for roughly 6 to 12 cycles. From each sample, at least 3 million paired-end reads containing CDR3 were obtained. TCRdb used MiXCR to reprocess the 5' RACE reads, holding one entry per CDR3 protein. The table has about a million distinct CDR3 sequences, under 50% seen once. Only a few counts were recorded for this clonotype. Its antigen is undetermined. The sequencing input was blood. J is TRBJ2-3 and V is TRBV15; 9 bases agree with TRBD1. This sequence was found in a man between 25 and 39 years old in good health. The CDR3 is CATSNRQGEDTQYF. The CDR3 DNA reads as TGTGCCACCAGCAACCGACAGGGGGAAGATACGCAGTATTTT.